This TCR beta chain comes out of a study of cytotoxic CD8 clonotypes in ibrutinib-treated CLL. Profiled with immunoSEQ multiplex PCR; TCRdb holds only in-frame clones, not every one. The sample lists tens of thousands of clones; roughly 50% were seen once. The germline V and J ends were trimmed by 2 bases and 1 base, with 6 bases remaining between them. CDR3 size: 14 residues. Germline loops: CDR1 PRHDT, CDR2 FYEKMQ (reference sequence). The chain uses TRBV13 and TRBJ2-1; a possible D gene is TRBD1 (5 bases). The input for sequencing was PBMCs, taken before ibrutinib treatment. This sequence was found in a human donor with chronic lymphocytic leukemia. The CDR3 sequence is CASSLRTSYNEQFF. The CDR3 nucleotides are TGTGCCAGCAGCTTACGGACATCCTACAATGAGCAGTTCTTC.